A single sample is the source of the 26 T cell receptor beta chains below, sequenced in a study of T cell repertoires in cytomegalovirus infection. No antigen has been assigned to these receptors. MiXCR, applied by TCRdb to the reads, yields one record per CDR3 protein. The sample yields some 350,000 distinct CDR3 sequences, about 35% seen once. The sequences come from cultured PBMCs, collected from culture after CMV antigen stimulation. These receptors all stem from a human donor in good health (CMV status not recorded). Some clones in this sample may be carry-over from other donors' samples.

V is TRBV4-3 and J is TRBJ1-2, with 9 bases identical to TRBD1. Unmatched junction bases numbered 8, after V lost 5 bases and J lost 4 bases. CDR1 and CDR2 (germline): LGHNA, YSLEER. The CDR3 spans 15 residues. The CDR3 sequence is CASSTRQGGGYGYTF. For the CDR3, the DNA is TGCGCCAGCAGCACACGACAGGGGGGAGGCTATGGCTACACCTTC.

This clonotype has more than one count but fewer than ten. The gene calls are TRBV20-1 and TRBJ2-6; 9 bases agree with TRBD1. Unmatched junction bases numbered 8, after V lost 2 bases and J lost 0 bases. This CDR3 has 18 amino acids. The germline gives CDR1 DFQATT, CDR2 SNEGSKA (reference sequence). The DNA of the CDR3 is TGCAGTGCTAGAAGAACCGGGACAGGGAACTCTGGGGCCAACGTCCTGACTTTC. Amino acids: CSARRTGTGNSGANVLTF.

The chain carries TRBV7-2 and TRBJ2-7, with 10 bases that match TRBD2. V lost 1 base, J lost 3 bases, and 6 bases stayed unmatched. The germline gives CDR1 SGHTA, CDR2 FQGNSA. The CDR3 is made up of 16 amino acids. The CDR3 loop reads CASSLGSSGSFYEQYF. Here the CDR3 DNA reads TGTGCCAGCAGCTTAGGGTCTAGCGGGAGCTTCTACGAGCAGTACTTC.

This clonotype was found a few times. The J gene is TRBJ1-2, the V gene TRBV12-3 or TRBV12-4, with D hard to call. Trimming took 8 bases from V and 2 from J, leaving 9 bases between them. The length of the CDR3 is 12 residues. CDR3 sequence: CASGRANYGYTF. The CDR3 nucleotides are TGTGCCAGCGGACGGGCGAACTATGGCTACACCTTC.

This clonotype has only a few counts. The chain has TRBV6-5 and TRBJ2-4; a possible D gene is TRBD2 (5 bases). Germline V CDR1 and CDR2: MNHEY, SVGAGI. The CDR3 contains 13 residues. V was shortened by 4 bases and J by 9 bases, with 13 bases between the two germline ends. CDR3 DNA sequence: TGTGCCAGCAGTTCTACCCCCCGGGGCATTCAGTACTTC. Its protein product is CASSSTPRGIQYF.

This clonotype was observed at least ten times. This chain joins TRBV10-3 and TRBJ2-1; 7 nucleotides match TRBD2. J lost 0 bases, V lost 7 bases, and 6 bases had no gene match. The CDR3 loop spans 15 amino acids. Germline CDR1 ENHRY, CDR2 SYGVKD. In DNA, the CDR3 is TGTGCCATCACCTCTACTAGCGACTCCTACAATGAGCAGTTCTTC. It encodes CAITSTSDSYNEQFF.

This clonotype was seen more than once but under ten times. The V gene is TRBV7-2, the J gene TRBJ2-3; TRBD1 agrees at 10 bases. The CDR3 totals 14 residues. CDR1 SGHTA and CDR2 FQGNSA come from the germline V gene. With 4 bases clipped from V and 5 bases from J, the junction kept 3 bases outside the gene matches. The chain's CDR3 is CASSSGQGVDTQYF. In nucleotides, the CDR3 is TGTGCCAGCAGCTCCGGACAGGGGGTAGATACGCAGTATTTT. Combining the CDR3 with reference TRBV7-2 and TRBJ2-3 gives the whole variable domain GAGVSQSPSNKVTEKGKDVELRCDPISGHTALYWYRQSLGQGLEFLIYFQGNSAPDKSGLPSDRFSAERTGGSVSTLTIQRTQQEDSAVYLCASSSGQGVDTQYFGPGTRLTVL.

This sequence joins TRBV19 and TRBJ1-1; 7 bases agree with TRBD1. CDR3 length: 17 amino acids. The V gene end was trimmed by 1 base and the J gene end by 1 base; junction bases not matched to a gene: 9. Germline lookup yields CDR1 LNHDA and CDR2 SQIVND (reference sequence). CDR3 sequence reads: CASSIAPGQRPNTEAFF. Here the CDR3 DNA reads TGTGCCAGTAGTATAGCCCCGGGACAGAGGCCGAACACTGAAGCTTTCTTT.

CDR3 coding DNA: TGTGCCAGTAGTATCAGGGGAACTGGAAACACCATATATTTT. Protein sequence: CASSIRGTGNTIYF. The chain is built from TRBV19 and TRBJ1-3; maybe TRBD1 (6 bases). This CDR3 contains 14 residues. Per germline, CDR1 LNHDA and CDR2 SQIVND (reference sequence). Trimming took off 3 bases at V and 2 bases at J, with 8 bases between the two ends.

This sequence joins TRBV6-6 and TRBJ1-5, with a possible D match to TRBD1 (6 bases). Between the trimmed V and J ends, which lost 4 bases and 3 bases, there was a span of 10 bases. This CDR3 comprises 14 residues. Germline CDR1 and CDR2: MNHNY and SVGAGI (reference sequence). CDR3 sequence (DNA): TGTGCCAGCAGTTTAAGGGACAACAATCAGCCCCAGCATTTT. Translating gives CASSLRDNNQPQHF.

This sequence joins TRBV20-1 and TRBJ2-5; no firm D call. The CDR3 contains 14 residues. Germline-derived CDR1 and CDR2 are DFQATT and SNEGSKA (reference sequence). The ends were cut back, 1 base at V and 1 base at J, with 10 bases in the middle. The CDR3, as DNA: TGCAGTGCTAGAGCTCGTCTCACCCAAGAGACCCAGTACTTC. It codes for CSARARLTQETQYF.

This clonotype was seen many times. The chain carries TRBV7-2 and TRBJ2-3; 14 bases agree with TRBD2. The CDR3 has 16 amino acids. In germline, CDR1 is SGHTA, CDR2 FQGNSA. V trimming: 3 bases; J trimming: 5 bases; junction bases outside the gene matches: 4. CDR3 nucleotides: TGTGCCAGCAGCTTGGGACTAGCGGGAGAGGTAGATACGCAGTATTTT. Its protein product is CASSLGLAGEVDTQYF.

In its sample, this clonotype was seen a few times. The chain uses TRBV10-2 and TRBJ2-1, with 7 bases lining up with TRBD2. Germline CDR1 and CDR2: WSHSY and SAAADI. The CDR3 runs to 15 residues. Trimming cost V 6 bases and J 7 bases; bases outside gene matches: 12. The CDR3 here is CASSPTSVRRNEQFF. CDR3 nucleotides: TGCGCCAGCAGCCCAACTAGCGTGAGACGAAATGAGCAGTTCTTC.

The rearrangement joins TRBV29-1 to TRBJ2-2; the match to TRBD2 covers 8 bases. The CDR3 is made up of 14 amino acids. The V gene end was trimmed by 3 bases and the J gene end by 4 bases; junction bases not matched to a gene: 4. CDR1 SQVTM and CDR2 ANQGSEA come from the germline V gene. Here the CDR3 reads CSVDRAGGTGELFF. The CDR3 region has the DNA TGCAGCGTTGATCGGGCGGGGGGCACCGGGGAGCTGTTTTTT.

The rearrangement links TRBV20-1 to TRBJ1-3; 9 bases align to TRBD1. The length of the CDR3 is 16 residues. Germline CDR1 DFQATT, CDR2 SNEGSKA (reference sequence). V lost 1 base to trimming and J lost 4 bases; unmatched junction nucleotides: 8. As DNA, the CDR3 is TGCAGTGCTAGAGTTCTGGGACAGGGAATCGGAAACACCATATATTTT. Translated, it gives CSARVLGQGIGNTIYF.

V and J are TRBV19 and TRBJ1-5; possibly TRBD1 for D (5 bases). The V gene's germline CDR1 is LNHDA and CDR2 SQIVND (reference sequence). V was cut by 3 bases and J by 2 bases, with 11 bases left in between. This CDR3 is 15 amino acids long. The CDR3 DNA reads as TGTGCCAGTAGTATGGCCAGGGCGGGCAATCAGCCCCAGCATTTT. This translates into CASSMARAGNQPQHF.

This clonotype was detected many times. The CDR3 DNA follows: TGTGCCAGCAGCTCCCGGGCCAGGAGTGAGCAGTTCTTC. It specifies CASSSRARSEQFF. V is TRBV7-2 and J is TRBJ2-1; D gene uncertain. Germline V gene lookup returns CDR1 SGHTA and CDR2 FQGNSA. The length of the CDR3 is 13 residues. Trimming removed 4 bases at V and 9 bases at J, with 13 bases between.

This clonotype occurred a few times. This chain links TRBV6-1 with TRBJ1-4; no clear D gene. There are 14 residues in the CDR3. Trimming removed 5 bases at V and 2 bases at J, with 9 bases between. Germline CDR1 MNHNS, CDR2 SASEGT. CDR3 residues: CASSPSGTNEKLFF. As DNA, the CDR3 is TGTGCCAGCAGTCCTTCGGGGACTAATGAAAAACTGTTTTTT.

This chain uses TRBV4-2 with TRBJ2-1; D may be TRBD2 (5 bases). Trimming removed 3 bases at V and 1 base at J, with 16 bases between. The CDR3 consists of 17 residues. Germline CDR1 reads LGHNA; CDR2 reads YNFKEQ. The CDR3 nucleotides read TGTGCCAGCAGCCAGGGCCCGAGCGGAGGTTCCTACAATGAGCAGTTCTTC. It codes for CASSQGPSGGSYNEQFF.

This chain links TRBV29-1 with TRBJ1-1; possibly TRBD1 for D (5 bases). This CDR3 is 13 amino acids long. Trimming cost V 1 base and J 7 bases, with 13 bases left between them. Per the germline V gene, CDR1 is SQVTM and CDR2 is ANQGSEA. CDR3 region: CSVEASNRFEAFF. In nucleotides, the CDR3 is TGCAGCGTTGAAGCCTCCAACAGGTTTGAAGCTTTCTTT.

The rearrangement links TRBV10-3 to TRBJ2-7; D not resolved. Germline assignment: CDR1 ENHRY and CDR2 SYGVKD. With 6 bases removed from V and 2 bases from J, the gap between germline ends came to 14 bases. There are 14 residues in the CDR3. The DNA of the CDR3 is TGTGCCATCAGCGATTCTCGAACTCCCTACGAGCAGTACGTC. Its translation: CAISDSRTPYEQYV.

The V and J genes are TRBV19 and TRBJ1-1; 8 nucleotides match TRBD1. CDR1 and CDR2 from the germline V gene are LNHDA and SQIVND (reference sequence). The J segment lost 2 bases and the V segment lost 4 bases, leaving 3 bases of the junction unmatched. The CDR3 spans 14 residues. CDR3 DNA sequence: TGTGCCAGTAGTAGAACAGGGGGAAACACTGAAGCTTTCTTT. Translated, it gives CASSRTGGNTEAFF.

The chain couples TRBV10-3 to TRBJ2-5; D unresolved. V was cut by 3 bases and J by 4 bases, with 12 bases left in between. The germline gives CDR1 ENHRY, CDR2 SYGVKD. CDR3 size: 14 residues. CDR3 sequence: CAISDFRSRETQYF. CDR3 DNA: TGTGCCATCAGTGATTTCCGGTCCAGAGAGACCCAGTACTTC.

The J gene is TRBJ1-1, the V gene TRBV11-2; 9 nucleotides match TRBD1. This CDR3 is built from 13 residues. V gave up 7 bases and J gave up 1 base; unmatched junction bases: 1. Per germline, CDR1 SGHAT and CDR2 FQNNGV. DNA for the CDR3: TGTGCCAGCACGGGACAGGGGAACACTGAAGCTTTCTTT. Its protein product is CASTGQGNTEAFF.

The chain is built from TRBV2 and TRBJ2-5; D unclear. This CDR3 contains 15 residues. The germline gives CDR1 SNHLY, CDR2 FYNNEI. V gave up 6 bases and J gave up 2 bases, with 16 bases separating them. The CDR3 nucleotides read TGTGCCAGCAGGGTCGTAGACCCTGGTCAAGAGACCCAGTACTTC. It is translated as CASRVVDPGQETQYF.

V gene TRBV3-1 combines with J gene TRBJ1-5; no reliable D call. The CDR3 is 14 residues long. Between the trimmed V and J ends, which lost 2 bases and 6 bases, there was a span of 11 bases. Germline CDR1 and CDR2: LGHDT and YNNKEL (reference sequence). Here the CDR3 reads CASSQQSRGQPQHF. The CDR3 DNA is TGTGCCAGCAGCCAACAATCCCGGGGTCAGCCCCAGCATTTT. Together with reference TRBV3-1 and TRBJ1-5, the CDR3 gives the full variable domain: DTAVSQTPKYLVTQMGNDKSIKCEQNLGHDTMYWYKQDSKKFLKIMFSYNNKELIINETVPNRFSPKSPDKAHLNLHINSLELGDSAVYFCASSQQSRGQPQHFGDGTRLSIL.